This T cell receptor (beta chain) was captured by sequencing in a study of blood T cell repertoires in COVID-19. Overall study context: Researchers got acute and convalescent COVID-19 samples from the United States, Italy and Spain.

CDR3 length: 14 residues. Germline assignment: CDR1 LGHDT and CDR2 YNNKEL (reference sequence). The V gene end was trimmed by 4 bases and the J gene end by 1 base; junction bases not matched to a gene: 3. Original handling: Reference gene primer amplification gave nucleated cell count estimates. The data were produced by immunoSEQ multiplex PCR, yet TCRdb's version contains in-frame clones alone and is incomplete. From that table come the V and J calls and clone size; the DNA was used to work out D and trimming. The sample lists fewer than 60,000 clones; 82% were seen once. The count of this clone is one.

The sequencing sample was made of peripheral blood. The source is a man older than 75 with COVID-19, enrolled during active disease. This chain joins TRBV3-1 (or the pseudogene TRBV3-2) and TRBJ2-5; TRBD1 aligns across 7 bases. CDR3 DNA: TGTGCCAGCAGCCGACAGGGAATCCAAGAGACCCAGTACTTC. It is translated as CASSRQGIQETQYF.